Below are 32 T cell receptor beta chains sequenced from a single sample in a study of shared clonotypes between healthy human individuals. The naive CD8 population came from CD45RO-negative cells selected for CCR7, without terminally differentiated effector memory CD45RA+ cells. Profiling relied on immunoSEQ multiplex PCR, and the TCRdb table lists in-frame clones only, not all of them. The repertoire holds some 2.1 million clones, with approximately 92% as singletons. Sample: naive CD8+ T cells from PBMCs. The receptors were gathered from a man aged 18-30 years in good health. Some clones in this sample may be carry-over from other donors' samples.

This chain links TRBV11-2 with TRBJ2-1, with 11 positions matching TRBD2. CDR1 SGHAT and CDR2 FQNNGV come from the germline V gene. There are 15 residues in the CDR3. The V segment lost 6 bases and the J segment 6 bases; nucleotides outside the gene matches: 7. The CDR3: CASSLAGGMGNEQFF. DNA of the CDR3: TGTGCCAGCAGTCTAGCGGGAGGAATGGGCAATGAGCAGTTCTTC.

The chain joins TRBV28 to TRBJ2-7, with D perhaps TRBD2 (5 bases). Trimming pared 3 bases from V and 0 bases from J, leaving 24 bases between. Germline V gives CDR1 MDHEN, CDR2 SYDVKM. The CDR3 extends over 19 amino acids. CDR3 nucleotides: TGTGCCAGCAGTTTGTTTGCGTTGGGAGCTTACACCCCCTCCTACGAGCAGTACTTC. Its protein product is CASSLFALGAYTPSYEQYF.

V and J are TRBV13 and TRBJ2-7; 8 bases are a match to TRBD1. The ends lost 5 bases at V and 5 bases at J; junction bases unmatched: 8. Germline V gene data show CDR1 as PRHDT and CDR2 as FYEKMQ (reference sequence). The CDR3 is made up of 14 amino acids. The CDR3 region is CASSLNPTGDEQYF. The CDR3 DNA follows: TGTGCCAGCAGCCTTAACCCGACAGGGGACGAGCAGTACTTC.

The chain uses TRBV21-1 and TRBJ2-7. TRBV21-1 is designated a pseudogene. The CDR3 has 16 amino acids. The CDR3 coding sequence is TGTGCCAGCCGGGTCGGTTGGTGGGGTGAGGCCTACGAGCAGTACTTC. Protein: CASRVGWWGEAYEQYF.

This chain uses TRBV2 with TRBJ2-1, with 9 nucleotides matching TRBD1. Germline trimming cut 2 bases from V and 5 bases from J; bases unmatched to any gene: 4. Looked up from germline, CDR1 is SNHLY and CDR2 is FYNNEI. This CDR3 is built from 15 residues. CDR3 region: CASSEYRGRNNEQFF. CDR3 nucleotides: TGTGCCAGCAGTGAATACAGGGGGCGGAACAATGAGCAGTTCTTC.

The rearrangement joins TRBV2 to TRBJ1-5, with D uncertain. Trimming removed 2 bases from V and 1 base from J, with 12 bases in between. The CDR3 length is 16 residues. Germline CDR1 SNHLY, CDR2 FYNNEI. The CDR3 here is CASSESTVGSNQPQHF. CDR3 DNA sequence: TGTGCCAGCAGTGAATCCACAGTTGGGAGCAATCAGCCCCAGCATTTT.

In nucleotides, the CDR3 is TGTGCCAGCAGCTTACCACACAGTTGGGGACTAGCGGAGTACAATGAGCAGTTCTTC. It specifies CASSLPHSWGLAEYNEQFF. The V and J genes are TRBV13 and TRBJ2-1; TRBD2 aligns across 11 bases. The length of the CDR3 is 19 residues. With 2 bases clipped from V and 4 bases from J, the junction kept 13 bases outside the gene matches. Germline-derived CDR1 and CDR2 are PRHDT and FYEKMQ (reference sequence).

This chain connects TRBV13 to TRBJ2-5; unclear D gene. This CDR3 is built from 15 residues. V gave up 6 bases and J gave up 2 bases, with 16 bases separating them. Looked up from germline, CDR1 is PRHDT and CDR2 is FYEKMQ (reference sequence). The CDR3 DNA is TGTGCCAGCAGTCTAGGGTCCCAGCCACAAGAGACCCAGTACTTC. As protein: CASSLGSQPQETQYF.

The CDR3 DNA is TGTGCCAGCAGTCAGCCCACGGGACTAGGGCTCGATACGCAGTATTTT. Residues: CASSQPTGLGLDTQYF. J is TRBJ2-3 and V is TRBV2, with 8 bases matching TRBD2. With V trimmed by 5 bases and J by 6 bases, 13 bases remained unmatched. The germline CDR1 and CDR2 sequences are SNHLY and FYNNEI. CDR3 size: 16 residues.

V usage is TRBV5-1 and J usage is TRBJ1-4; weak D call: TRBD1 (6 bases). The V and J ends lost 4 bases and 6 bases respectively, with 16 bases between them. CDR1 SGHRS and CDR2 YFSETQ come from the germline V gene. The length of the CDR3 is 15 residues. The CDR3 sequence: CASSGTGPQDEKLFF. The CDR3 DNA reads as TGCGCCAGCAGCGGAACAGGGCCCCAAGATGAAAAACTGTTTTTT.

CDR3 region: CASSLTGSGKYNEQFF. The CDR3, as DNA: TGTGCCAGCAGCTTAACTGGTAGCGGGAAATACAATGAGCAGTTCTTC. The genes are TRBV7-3 and TRBJ2-1, with TRBD2 matching over 8 bases. The V segment lost 0 bases and the J segment 4 bases; nucleotides outside the gene matches: 5. Per the germline V gene, CDR1 is SGHTA and CDR2 is FQGTGA. CDR3 length: 16 residues.

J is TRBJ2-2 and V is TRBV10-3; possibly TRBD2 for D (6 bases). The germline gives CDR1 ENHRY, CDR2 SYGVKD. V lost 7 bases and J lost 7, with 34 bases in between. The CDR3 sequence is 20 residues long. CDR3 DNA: TGTGCCATCAACCCTCGTGGCGGTGAGACCGCGGGTGGGAGGCTCGGGGAGCTGTTTTTT. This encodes CAINPRGGETAGGRLGELFF.

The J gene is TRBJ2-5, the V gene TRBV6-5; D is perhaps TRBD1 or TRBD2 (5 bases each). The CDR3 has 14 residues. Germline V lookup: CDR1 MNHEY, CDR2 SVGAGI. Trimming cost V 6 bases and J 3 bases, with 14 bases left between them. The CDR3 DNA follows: TGTGCCAGCAGGCAACCGGGACCCAAAGAGACCCAGTACTTC. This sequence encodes CASRQPGPKETQYF.

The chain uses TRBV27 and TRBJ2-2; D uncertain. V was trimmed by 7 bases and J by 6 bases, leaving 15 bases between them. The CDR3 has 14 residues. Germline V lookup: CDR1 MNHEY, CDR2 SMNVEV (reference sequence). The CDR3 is CASTSIRDPGELFF. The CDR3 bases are TGTGCCAGCACTTCCATACGCGATCCCGGGGAGCTGTTTTTT.

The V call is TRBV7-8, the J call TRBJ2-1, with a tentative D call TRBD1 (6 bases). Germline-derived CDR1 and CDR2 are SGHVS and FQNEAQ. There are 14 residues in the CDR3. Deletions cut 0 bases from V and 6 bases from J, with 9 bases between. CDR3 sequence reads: CASSLAGQSNEQFF. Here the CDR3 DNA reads TGTGCCAGCAGCTTAGCTGGACAGAGCAATGAGCAGTTCTTC.

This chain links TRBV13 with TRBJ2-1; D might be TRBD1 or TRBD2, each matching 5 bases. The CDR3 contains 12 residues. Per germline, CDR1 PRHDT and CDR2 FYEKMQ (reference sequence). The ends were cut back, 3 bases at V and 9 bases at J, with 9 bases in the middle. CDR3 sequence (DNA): TGTGCCAGCAGCTTTGGGGCGGGTGAGCAGTTCTTC. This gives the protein CASSFGAGEQFF.

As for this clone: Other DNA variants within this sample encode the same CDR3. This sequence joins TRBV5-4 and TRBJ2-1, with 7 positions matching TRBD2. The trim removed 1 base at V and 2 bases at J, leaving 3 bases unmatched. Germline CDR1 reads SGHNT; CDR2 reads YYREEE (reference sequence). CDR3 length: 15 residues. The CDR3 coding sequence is TGTGCCAGCAGCTTGAGCGGGGAGCCCTACAATGAGCAGTTCTTC. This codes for CASSLSGEPYNEQFF.

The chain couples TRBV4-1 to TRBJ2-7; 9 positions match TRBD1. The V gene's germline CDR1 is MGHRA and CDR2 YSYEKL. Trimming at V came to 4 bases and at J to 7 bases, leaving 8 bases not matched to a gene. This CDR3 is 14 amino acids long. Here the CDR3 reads CASSPGTGSREQYF. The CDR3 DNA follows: TGCGCCAGCAGCCCGGGGACAGGGTCCCGAGAGCAGTACTTC.

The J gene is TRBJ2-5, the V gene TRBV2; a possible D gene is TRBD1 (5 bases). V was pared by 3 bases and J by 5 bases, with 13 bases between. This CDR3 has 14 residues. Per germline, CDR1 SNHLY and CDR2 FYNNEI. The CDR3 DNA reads TGTGCCAGCAGTGACAGGGTTCGGGTGGAGACCCAGTACTTC. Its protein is CASSDRVRVETQYF. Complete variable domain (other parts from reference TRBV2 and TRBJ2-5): EPEVTQTPSHQVTQMGQEVILRCVPISNHLYFYWYRQILGQKVEFLVSFYNNEISEKSEIFDDQFSVERPDGSNFTLKIRSTKLEDSAMYFCASSDRVRVETQYFGPGTRLLVL.

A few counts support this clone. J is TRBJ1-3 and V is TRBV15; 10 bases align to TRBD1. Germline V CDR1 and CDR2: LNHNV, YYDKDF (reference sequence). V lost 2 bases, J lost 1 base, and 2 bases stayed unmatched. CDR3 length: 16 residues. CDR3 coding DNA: TGTGCCACCAGCAGATGGGGACAGGGGTCTGGAAACACCATATATTTT. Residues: CATSRWGQGSGNTIYF.

This CDR3 reads CASMGDTGELFF. DNA of the CDR3: TGTGCCAGCATGGGGGACACCGGGGAGCTGTTTTTT. The chain carries TRBV6-4 and TRBJ2-2; the D call may be TRBD1 or TRBD2 (5 bases each). Trimming shortened V by 7 bases and J by 3 bases, and 6 bases separated the two germline ends. The CDR3 is 12 residues long. CDR1 and CDR2 (germline): MRHNA, SNTAGT.

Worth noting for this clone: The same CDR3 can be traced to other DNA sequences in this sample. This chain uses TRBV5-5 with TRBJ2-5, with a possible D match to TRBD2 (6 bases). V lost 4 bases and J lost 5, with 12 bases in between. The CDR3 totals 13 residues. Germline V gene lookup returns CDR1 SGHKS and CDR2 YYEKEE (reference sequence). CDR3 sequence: CASSPEGRETQYF. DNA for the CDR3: TGTGCCAGCAGCCCGGAGGGCCGGGAGACCCAGTACTTC.

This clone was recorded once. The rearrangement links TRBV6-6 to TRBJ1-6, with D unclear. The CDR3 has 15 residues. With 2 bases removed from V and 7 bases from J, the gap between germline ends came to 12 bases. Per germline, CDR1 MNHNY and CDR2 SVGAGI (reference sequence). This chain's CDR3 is CASSYLSPGNSPLHF. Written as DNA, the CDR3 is TGTGCCAGCAGTTACCTCAGCCCGGGGAATTCACCCCTCCACTTT.

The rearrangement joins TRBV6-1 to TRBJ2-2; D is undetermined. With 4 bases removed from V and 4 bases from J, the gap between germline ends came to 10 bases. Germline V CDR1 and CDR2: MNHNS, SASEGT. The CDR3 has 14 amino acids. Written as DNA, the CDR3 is TGTGCCAGCAGTGTAGGCGTAACCACCGGGGAGCTGTTTTTT. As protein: CASSVGVTTGELFF.

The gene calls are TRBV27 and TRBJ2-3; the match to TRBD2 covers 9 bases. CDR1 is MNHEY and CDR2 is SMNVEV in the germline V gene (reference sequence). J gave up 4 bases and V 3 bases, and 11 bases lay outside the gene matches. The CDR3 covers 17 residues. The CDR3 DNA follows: TGTGCCAGCAGTTTTCTCCCTAGCGGGATCGGGGCAGATACGCAGTATTTT. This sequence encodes CASSFLPSGIGADTQYF.

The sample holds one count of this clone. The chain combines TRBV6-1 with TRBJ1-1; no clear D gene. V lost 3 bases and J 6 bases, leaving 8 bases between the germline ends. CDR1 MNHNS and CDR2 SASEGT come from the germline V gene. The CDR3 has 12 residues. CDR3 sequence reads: CASSDYRSEAFF. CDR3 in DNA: TGTGCCAGCAGTGATTATCGGTCTGAAGCTTTCTTT.

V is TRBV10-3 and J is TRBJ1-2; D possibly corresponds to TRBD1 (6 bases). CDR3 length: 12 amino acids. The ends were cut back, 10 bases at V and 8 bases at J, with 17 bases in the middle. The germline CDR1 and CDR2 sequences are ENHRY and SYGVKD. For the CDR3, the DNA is TGTGCCACCGGTAGGACAGATGGAGGCTACACCTTC. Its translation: CATGRTDGGYTF.

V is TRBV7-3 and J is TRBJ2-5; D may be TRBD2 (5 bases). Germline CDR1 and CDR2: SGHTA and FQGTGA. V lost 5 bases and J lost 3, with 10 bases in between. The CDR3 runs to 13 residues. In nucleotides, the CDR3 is TGTGCCAGCAGCCAAGCGGATAAAGAGACCCAGTACTTC. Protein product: CASSQADKETQYF.

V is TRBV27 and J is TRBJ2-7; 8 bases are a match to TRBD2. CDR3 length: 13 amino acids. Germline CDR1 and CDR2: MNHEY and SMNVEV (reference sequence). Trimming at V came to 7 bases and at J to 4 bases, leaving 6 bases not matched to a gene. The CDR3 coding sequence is TGTGCCAGCACCCCGGGACTAGGTTACGAGCAGTACTTC. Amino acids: CASTPGLGYEQYF.

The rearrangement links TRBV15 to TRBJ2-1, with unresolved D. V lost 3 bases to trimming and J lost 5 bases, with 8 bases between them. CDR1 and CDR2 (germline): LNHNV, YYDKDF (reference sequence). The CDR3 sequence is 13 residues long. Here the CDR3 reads CATSRLEDNEQFF. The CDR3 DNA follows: TGTGCCACCAGCAGGCTGGAAGACAATGAGCAGTTCTTC.

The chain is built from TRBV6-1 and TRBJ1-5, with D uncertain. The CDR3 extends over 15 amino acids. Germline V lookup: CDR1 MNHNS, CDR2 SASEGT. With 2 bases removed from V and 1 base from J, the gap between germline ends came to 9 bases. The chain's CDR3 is CASSESFSSNQPQHF. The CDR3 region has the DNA TGTGCCAGCAGTGAATCGTTTTCGAGCAATCAGCCCCAGCATTTT.

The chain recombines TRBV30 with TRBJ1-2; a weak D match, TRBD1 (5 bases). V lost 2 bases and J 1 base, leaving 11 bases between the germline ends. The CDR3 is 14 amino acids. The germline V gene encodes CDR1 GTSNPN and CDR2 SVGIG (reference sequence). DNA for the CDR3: TGTGCCTGGAGTTGGGCAGGGAGTAACTATGGCTACACCTTC. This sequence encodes CAWSWAGSNYGYTF.